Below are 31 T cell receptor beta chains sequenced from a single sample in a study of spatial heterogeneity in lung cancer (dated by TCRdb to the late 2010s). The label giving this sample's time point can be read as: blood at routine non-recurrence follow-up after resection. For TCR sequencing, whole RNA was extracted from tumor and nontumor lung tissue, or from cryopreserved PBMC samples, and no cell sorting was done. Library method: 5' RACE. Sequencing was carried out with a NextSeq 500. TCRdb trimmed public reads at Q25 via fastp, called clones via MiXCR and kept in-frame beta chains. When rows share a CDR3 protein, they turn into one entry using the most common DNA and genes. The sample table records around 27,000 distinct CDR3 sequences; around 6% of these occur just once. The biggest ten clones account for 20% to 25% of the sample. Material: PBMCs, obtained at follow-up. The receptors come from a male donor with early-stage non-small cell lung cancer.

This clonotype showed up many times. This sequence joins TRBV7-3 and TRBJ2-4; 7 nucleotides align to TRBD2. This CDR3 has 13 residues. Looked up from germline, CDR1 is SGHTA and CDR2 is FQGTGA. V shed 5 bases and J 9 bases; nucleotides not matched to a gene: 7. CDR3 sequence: CASSATSLGIQYF. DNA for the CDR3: TGTGCCAGCAGCGCGACTAGCCTCGGCATTCAGTACTTC.

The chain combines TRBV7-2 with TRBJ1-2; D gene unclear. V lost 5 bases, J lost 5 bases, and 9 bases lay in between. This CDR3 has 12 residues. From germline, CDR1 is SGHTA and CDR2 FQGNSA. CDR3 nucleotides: TGTGCCAGCAGCAACCGGCTATATGGCTACACCTTC. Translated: CASSNRLYGYTF.

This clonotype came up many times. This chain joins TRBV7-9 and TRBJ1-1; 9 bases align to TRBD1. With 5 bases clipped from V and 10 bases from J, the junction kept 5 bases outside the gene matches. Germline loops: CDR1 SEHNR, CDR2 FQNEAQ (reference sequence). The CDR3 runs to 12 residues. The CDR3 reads CASSPQDRGAFF. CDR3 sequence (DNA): TGTGCCAGCAGCCCACAGGACAGGGGAGCTTTCTTT.

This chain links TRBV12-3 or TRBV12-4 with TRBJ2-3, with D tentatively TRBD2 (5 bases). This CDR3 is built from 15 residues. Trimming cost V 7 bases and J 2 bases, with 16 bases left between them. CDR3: CASITDGGYTDTQYF. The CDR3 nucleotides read TGTGCCAGCATTACGGACGGCGGGTACACAGATACGCAGTATTTT.

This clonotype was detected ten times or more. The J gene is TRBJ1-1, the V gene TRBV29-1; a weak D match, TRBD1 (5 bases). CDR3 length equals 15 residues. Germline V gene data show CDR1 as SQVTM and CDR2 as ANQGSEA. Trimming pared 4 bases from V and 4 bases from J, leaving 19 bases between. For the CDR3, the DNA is TGCAGCGTTGTGAGGTCTGGGGGGGTAAGCACTGAAGCTTTCTTT. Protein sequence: CSVVRSGGVSTEAFF.

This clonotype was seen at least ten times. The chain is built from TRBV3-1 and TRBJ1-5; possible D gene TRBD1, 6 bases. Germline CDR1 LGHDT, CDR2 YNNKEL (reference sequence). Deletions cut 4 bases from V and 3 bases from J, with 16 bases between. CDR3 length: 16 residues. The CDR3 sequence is CASSPSAGGHNQPQHF. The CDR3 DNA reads TGTGCCAGCAGCCCCTCTGCCGGGGGACACAATCAGCCCCAGCATTTT. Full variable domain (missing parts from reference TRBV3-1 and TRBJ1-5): DTAVSQTPKYLVTQMGNDKSIKCEQNLGHDTMYWYKQDSKKFLKIMFSYNNKELIINETVPNRFSPKSPDKAHLNLHINSLELGDSAVYFCASSPSAGGHNQPQHFGDGTRLSIL.

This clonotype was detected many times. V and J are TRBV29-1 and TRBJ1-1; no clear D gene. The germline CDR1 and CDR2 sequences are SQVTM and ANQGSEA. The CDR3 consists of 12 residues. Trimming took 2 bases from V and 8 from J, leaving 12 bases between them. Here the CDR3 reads CSVEPQVGEAFF. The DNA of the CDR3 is TGCAGCGTTGAACCCCAGGTGGGGGAAGCTTTCTTT.

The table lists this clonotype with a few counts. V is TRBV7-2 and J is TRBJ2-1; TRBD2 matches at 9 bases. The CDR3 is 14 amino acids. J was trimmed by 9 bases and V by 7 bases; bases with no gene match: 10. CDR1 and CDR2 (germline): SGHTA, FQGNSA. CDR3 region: CASNPSGELGEQFF. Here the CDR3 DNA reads TGTGCCAGCAATCCTAGCGGGGAGTTAGGTGAGCAGTTCTTC. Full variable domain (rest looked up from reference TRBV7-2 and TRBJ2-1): GAGVSQSPSNKVTEKGKDVELRCDPISGHTALYWYRQSLGQGLEFLIYFQGNSAPDKSGLPSDRFSAERTGGSVSTLTIQRTQQEDSAVYLCASNPSGELGEQFFGPGTRLTVL.

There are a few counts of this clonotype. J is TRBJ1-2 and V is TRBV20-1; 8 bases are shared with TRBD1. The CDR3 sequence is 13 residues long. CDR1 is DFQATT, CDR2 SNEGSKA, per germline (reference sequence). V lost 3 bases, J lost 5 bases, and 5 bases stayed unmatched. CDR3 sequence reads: CSARDRESYGYTF. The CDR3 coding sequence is TGCAGTGCTAGGGACAGGGAATCGTATGGCTACACCTTC.

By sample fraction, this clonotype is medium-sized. The CDR3 reads CASSYGQGGNQPQHF. The DNA for the CDR3 is TGTGCCAGCAGCTATGGACAGGGCGGCAATCAGCCCCAGCATTTT. The chain links TRBV9 to TRBJ1-5, with TRBD1 identical over 8 bases. This CDR3 spans 15 amino acids. Looked up from germline, CDR1 is SGDLS and CDR2 is YYNGEE. V lost 4 bases, J lost 2 bases, and 5 bases stayed unmatched. Combining the CDR3 with reference TRBV9 and TRBJ1-5 gives the whole variable domain DSGVTQTPKHLITATGQRVTLRCSPRSGDLSVYWYQQSLDQGLQFLIQYYNGEERAKGNILERFSAQQFPDLHSELNLSSLELGDSALYFCASSYGQGGNQPQHFGDGTRLSIL.

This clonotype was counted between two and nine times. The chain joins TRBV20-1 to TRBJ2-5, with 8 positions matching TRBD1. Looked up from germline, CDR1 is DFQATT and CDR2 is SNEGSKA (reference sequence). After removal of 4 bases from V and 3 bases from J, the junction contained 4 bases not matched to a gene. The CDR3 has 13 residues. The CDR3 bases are TGCAGTGCTATATGGACAGGGAAAGAGACCCAGTACTTC. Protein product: CSAIWTGKETQYF.

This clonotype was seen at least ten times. CDR3 sequence reads: CASSYGTTYEQYF. The CDR3 region has the DNA TGTGCCAGCAGCTACGGGACAACCTACGAGCAGTACTTC. The chain has TRBV5-4 and TRBJ2-7, with D maybe TRBD1 (6 bases). The ends were cut back, 3 bases at V and 2 bases at J, with 9 bases in the middle. The CDR3 runs 13 residues. Germline loops: CDR1 SGHNT, CDR2 YYREEE (reference sequence).

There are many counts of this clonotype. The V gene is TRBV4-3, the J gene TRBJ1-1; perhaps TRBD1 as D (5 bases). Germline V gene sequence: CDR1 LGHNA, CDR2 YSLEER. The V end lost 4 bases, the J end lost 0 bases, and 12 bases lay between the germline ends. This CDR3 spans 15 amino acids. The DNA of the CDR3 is TGCGCCAGCAGCCCCCGGCAGGGCGTGAACACTGAAGCTTTCTTT. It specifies CASSPRQGVNTEAFF.

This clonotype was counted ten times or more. The chain's CDR3 is CASSSPSGRVPDTQYF. The CDR3 nucleotides read TGTGCCAGTAGTTCCCCCAGCGGGAGGGTCCCAGATACGCAGTATTTT. The chain combines TRBV19 with TRBJ2-3, with 10 bases aligning to TRBD2. Germline V lookup: CDR1 LNHDA, CDR2 SQIVND (reference sequence). Losses at the gene ends were 5 bases for V and 4 bases for J; bases not matched to a gene: 9. The CDR3 length is 16 residues.

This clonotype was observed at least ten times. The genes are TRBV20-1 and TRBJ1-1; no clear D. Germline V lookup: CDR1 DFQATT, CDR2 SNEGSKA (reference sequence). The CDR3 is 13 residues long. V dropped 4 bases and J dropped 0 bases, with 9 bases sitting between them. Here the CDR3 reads CSAIRSMNTEAFF. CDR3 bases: TGCAGTGCTATCAGGAGCATGAACACTGAAGCTTTCTTT.

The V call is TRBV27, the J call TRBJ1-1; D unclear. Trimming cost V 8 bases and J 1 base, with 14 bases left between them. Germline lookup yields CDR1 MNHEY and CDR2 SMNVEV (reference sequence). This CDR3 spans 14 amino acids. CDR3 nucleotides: TGTGCCAGCCTGAGTGGCAGTCAGAACACTGAAGCTTTCTTT. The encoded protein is CASLSGSQNTEAFF.

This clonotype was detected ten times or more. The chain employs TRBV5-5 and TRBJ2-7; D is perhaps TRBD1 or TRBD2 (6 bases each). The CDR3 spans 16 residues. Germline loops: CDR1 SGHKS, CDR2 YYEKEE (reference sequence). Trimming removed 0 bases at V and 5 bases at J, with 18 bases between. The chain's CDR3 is CASSLVVGGVLNEQYV. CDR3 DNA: TGTGCCAGCAGCTTGGTTGTCGGGGGCGTCTTAAACGAGCAGTACGTC.

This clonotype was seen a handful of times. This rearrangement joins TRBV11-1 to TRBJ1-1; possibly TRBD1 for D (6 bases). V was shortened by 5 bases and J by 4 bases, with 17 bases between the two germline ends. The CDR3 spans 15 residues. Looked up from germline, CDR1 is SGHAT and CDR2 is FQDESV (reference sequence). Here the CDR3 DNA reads TGTGCCAGCAGCCTTTCACGGGGGGCTGGCACTGAAGCTTTCTTT. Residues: CASSLSRGAGTEAFF.

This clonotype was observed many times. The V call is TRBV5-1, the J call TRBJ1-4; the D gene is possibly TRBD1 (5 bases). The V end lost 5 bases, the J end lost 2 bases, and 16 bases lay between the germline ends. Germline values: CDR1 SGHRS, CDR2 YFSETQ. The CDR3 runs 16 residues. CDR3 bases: TGCGCCAGCAGTACCACCGTTTGGGGGACTAATGAAAAACTGTTTTTT. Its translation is CASSTTVWGTNEKLFF.

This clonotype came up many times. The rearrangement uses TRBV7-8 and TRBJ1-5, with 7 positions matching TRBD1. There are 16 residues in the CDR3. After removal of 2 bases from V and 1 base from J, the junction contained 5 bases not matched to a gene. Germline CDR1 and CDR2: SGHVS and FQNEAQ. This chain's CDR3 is CASSLRGPGSNQPQHF. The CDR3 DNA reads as TGTGCCAGCAGCTTAAGGGGGCCGGGGAGCAATCAGCCCCAGCATTTT.

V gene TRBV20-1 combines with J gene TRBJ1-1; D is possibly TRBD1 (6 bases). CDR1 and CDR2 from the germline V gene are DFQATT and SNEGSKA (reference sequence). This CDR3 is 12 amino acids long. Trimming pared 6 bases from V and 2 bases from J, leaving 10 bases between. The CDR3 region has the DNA TGCAGTGCCTGGGACACCAACACTGAAGCTTTCTTT. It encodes CSAWDTNTEAFF.

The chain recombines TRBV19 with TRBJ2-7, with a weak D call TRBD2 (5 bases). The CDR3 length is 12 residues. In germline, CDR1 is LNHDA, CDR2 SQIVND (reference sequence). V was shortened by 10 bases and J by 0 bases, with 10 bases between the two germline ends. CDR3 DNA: TGTGCCACCCTTGGGAGCTCCTACGAGCAGTACTTC. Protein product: CATLGSSYEQYF.

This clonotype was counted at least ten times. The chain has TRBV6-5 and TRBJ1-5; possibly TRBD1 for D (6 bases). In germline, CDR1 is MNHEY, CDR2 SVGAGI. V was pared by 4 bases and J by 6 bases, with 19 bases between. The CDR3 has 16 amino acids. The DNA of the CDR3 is TGTGCCAGCAGTTCCTGGGGGGGGGCGCGGACTCAGCCCCAGCATTTT. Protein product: CASSSWGGARTQPQHF.

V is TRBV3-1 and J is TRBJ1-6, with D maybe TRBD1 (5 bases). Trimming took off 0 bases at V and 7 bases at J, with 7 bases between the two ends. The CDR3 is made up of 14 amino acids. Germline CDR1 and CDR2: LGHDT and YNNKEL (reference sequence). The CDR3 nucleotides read TGTGCCAGCAGCCAAGATGGGGGGAATTCACCCCTCCACTTT. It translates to CASSQDGGNSPLHF. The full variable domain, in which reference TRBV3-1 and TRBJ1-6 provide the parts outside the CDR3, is DTAVSQTPKYLVTQMGNDKSIKCEQNLGHDTMYWYKQDSKKFLKIMFSYNNKELIINETVPNRFSPKSPDKAHLNLHINSLELGDSAVYFCASSQDGGNSPLHFGNGTRLTVT.

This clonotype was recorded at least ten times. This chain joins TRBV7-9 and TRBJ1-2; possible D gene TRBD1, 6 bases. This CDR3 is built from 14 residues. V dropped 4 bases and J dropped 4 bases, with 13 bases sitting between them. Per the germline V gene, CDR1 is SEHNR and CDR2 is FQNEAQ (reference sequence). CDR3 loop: CASSSPGVGYGYTF. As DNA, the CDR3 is TGTGCCAGCAGCTCCCCAGGGGTTGGCTATGGCTACACCTTC.

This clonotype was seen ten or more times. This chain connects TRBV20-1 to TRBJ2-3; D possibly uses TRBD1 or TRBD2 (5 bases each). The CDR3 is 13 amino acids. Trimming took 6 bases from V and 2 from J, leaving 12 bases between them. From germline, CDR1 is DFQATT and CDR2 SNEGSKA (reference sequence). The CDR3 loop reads CSAGELYTDTQYF. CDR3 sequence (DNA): TGCAGTGCGGGGGAACTCTACACAGATACGCAGTATTTT.

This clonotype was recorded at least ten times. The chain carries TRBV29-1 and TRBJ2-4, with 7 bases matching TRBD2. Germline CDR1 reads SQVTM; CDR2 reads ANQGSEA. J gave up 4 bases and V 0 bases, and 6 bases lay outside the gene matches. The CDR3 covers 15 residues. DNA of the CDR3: TGCAGCGTTGAAGAGGCGAGTAGCGGGAAAAACATTCAGTACTTC. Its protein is CSVEEASSGKNIQYF.

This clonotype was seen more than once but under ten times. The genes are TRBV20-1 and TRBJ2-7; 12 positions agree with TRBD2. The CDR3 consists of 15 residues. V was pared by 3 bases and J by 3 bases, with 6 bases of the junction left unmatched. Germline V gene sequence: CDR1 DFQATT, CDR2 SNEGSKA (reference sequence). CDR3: CSASTSGGLYYEQYF. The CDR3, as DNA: TGCAGTGCTAGCACTAGCGGGGGGCTCTACTACGAGCAGTACTTC.

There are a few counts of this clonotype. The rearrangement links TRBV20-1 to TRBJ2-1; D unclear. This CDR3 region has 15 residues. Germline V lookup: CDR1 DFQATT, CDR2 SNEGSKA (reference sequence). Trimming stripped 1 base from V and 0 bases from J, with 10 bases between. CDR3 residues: CSARVNLNSYNEQFF. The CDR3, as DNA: TGCAGTGCTAGAGTAAACCTCAACTCCTACAATGAGCAGTTCTTC.

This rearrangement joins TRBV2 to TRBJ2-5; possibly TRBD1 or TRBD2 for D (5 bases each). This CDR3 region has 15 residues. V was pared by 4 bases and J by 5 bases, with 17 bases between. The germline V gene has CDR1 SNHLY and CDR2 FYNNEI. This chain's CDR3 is CASSADSGSVETQYF. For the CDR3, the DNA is TGTGCCAGCAGTGCCGACAGTGGGAGCGTTGAGACCCAGTACTTC. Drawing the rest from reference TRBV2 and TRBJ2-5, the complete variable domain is EPEVTQTPSHQVTQMGQEVILRCVPISNHLYFYWYRQILGQKVEFLVSFYNNEISEKSEIFDDQFSVERPDGSNFTLKIRSTKLEDSAMYFCASSADSGSVETQYFGPGTRLLVL.

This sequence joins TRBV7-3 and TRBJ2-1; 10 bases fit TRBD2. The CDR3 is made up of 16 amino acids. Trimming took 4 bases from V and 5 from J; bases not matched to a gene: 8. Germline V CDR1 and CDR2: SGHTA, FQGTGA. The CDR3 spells CASSSRRLAGDNEQFF. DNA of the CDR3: TGTGCCAGCAGCTCCCGGCGGCTAGCGGGAGACAATGAGCAGTTCTTC.